This T cell receptor beta chain is from a study of cytomegalovirus exposure and HLA in healthy donors. In the study overall: Caucasian-associated ancestry cluster membership applied to just over 80% of several hundred genotyped donors. Findings of the study overall: The Asian-associated ancestry cluster reportedly had fewer N-insertions than the roughly 670-donor mean in a later analysis. Several V segments, TRBV6-2 and TRBV6-3 among them, could not be told apart and were dropped. V- and J-gene trimming in TCR beta was tied to a missense DCLRE1C variant by an analysis performed later.

Researchers ran the PCR with 60 Vbeta and 13 Jbeta primers. Measured with immunoSEQ multiplex PCR; TCRdb has only the in-frame clones, and not every one. The sample records just over 150,000 clones, roughly 70% being singletons. As regards this clone: The antigen is not known.

J gave up 2 bases and V 5 bases, and 6 bases lay outside the gene matches. The CDR3 sequence is 15 residues long. Germline V gene data show CDR1 as LNHDA and CDR2 as SQIVND (reference sequence). The chain links TRBV19 to TRBJ1-2; the match to TRBD1 covers 9 bases. The clonotype originates from a man aged 40-55 years in good health and CMV-seropositive. Sample: PBMCs. The CDR3 is CASSWDRDGNYGYTF. In DNA, the CDR3 is TGTGCCAGTAGTTGGGACAGGGATGGGAACTATGGCTACACCTTC.